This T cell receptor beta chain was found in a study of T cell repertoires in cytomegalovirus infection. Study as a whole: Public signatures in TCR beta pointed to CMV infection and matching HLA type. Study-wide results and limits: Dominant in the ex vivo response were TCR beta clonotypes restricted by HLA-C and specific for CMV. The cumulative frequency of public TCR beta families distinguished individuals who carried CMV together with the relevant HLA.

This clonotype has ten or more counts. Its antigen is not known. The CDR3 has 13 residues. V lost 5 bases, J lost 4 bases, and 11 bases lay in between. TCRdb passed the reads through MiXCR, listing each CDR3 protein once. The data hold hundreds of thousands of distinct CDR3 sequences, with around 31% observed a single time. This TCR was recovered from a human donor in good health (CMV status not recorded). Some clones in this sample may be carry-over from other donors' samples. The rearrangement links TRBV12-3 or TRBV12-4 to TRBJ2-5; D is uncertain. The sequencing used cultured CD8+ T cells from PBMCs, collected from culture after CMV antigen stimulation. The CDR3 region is CASSERVGETQYF. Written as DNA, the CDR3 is TGTGCCAGCAGTGAGCGCGTAGGAGAGACCCAGTACTTC.